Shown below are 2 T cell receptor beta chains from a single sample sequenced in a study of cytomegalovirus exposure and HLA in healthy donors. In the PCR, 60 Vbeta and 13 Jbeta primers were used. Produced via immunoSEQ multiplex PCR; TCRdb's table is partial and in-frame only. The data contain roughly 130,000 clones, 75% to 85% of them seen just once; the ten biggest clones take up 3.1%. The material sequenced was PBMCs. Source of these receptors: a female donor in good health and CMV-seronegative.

CDR3 DNA sequence: TGCGCCAGCAGTGAATCAGCGGGAGGGCCCGATACGCAGTATTTT. Protein product: CASSESAGGPDTQYF. The rearrangement joins TRBV10-2 to TRBJ2-3, with 10 bases identical to TRBD2. The CDR3 runs 15 residues. J was trimmed by 6 bases and V by 3 bases; bases with no gene match: 6. Germline CDR1 and CDR2: WSHSY and SAAADI.

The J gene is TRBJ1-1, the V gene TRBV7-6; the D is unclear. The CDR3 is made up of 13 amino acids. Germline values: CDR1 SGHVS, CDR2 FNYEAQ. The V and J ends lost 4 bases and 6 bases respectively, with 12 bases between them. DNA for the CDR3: TGTGCCAGCAGCTCCTTGGCACGGGCTGAAGCTTTCTTT. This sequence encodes CASSSLARAEAFF.